This is a list of T cell receptor beta chains from one sample in a study of tumor and adjacent non-tumor tissue in lung cancer. TCRdb used MiXCR to reprocess the multiplex PCR reads, holding one entry per CDR3 protein. The sample has around 210,000 distinct CDR3 sequences; 71% are singletons. Sequencing was done on a sample of lung tumor tissue. Receptors were obtained from a man between 60 and 75 years old with non-small cell lung cancer. Each CDR3 is given with its conserved first and last residue. Fields, in order: clone size, V gene, D gene, J gene, CDR3 protein, CDR3 DNA. D genes are given only for firm matches. A clone size is listed for some rows: how often the clone was seen (once, few, many), or a class if it is expanded.

-	TRBV5-5	TRBD1	TRBJ1-1	CASRARTGGEGEAFF	TGTGCCAGCCGCGCCCGAACAGGGGGCGAGGGTGAAGCTTTCTTT
few	TRBV12-3/TRBV12-4	-	TRBJ2-7	CASSLSGTTYEQYF	TGTGCCAGCAGTTTATCCGGGACAACCTACGAGCAGTACTTC
-	TRBV11-2	-	TRBJ2-2	CSSSLGGGGTRELFF	TGTTCCAGCAGCTTAGGGGGAGGAGGCACCCGGGAGCTGTTTTTT
-	TRBV29-1	-	TRBJ2-5	CSVGLVGEETQYF	TGCAGCGTTGGATTGGTGGGGGAAGAGACCCAATACTTC
many	TRBV20-1	TRBD2	TRBJ2-5	CSATTSGSWRETQYF	TGCAGTGCGACGACTAGCGGGAGTTGGCGAGAGACCCAGTACTTC
-	TRBV5-4	-	TRBJ2-1	CASSPGYISYNEQFF	TGTGCCAGCAGCCCGGGCTACATTTCCTACAATGAGCAGTTCTTC
-	TRBV6-5	-	TRBJ2-1	CASTHSGVGEHFF	TGTGCCAGCACCCATTCCGGAGTGGGGGAGCACTTCTTC
-	TRBV5-5	TRBD1	TRBJ1-5	CASSLEGQGSGQPQHF	TGTGCCAGTAGCTTGGAGGGACAGGGTTCAGGGCAGCCCCAGCATTTT
-	TRBV11-3	-	TRBJ1-2	CAGSPETAASNYGYTF	TGTGCCGGCAGCCCCGAGACCGCCGCTTCTAACTATGGCTACACCTTC
-	TRBV12-3/TRBV12-4	-	TRBJ1-1	CASSSGVSSEAFF	TGTGCCAGCAGCTCAGGGGTAAGCTCTGAAGCTTTCTTT
-	TRBV6-6	TRBD1	TRBJ1-2	CANSYSGQGAAGHTF	TGTGCCAACAGTTACTCCGGACAGGGGGCGGCTGGCCACACCTTC
few	TRBV7-3	-	TRBJ2-3	CASSLGADTQYF	TGTGCCAGCAGCTTGGGCGCAGATACGCAGTATTTT
many	TRBV20-1	-	TRBJ2-3	CSPTGSVGDTQYF	TGCAGTCCGACTGGGTCGGTTGGGGATACGCAGTATTTT
-	TRBV12-3/TRBV12-4	-	TRBJ1-3	CVISLQGGPGNTIYF	TGTGTCATCAGTTTACAGGGAGGGCCTGGAAACACCATATATTTT
-	TRBV11-2	-	TRBJ2-4	CASSLQLSSYNEQYF	TGTGCCAGCAGTTTACAGCTCTCCTCCTACAATGAGCAGTACTTC
-	TRBV11-2	-	TRBJ2-5	CASNSIMGGPKETQYF	TGTGCCAGTAACTCCATAATGGGGGGGCCGAAGGAGACTCAGTACTTC
-	TRBV6-1	-	TRBJ2-7	CASSELRFREQYF	TGTGCCAGCAGTGAACTCAGGTTTCGGGAGCAGTACTTC
-	TRBV24-1	-	TRBJ2-1	CATSDPNRMIYNEQFF	TGTGCCACCAGTGACCCTAACCGGATGATCTACAATGAGCAGTTCTTC
-	TRBV6-5	-	TRBJ1-3	CASGDRLDRAGNTIYF	TGTGCCAGCGGCGACCGCCTGGACAGAGCAGGAAACACCATATATTTT
-	TRBV11-2	-	TRBJ1-4	CASRTSLNEKLFF	TGTGCCAGCCGCACCAGCCTGAATGAAAAACTGTTTTTT
-	TRBV11-3	TRBD2	TRBJ2-2	CASSSRGAGGYIALELFF	TGTGCCAGCAGCTCCCGGGGAGCGGGAGGATACATAGCCTTGGAGCTGTTTTTT
once	TRBV11-1	-	TRBJ2-4	CVCSQRRGDIQYF	TGTGTCTGCAGCCAGAGGAGGGGGGACATTCAGTACTTC
-	TRBV11-2	-	TRBJ1-4	CTRSSPMRKEKLFF	TGTACCAGAAGCTCACCGATGAGGAAAGAAAAACTGTTTTTT
-	TRBV11-3	-	TRBJ2-2	CASKENTRELFF	TGCGCCAGCAAGGAGAACACCCGGGAGCTGTTTTTT
-	TRBV7-9	TRBD1	TRBJ1-1	CASSKDRIAEAYF	TGTGCCAGCAGCAAGGACAGGATCGCTGAAGCTTACTTT
few	TRBV7-8	TRBD2	TRBJ2-7	CASSGGTSGRIEQYF	TGTGCCAGCAGCGGTGGGACTAGCGGGAGGATCGAGCAGTACTTC
-	TRBV29-1	TRBD2	TRBJ2-5	CSVPRGGSKTQYF	TGCAGCGTGCCTCGGGGGGGTTCGAAGACCCAGTACTTC
-	TRBV29-1	-	TRBJ2-2	CSVHTATGGLFF	TGTAGCGTTCATACTGCCACCGGGGGGCTGTTTTTT
-	TRBV11-2	-	TRBJ2-4	CASSLDRGTGRAKIIQYF	TGCGCCAGCAGCTTAGATCGAGGGACGGGACGGGCCAAAATCATTCAGTACTTC
many	TRBV29-1	-	TRBJ1-1	CSAIEAGNTEAFF	TGCAGCGCCATCGAAGCAGGGAACACTGAAGCTTTCTTT
few	TRBV5-4	-	TRBJ2-6	CASSLGDTFSGANVLTF	TGTGCCAGCAGCTTGGGGGACACCTTCTCTGGGGCCAACGTCCTGACTTTC
-	TRBV28	-	TRBJ1-1	CASSLGRQLDAFF	TGTGCTAGCAGTCTGGGGCGGCAATTGGATGCTTTCTTT
few	TRBV29-1	TRBD2	TRBJ2-7	CSVEDRGGNYEQYF	TGCAGCGTTGAAGATCGGGGGGGAAACTACGAGCAGTACTTC
-	TRBV4-3	TRBD1	TRBJ2-7	CTSSQDLQGYEQHF	TGCACCAGCAGCCAAGATCTACAGGGGTACGAGCAGCACTTC
-	TRBV4-3	-	TRBJ1-2	CASCQGAAPSSGGYTF	TGCGCCAGCTGCCAAGGTGCAGCCCCATCATCGGGAGGCTACACCTTC
-	TRBV20-1	TRBD1	TRBJ1-2	CSARVRDRGYAYAF	TGCAGTGCTAGAGTCCGGGACAGAGGGTATGCTTACGCCTTC
-	TRBV4-3	-	TRBJ2-3	CAGSQVRTGTTDTQYF	TGCGCCGGCAGCCAAGTTAGAACGGGCACCACAGATACGCAGTATTTT
few	TRBV20-1	-	TRBJ1-1	CSARTNAEYTEAFF	TGCAGTGCTAGAACAAACGCGGAGTACACTGAAGCTTTCTTT
-	TRBV11-2	TRBD1	TRBJ2-1	CASSLSLSRDRGNEQFF	TGTGCCAGCAGTCTCAGCCTCTCCCGGGACAGGGGCAATGAGCAGTTCTTC
-	TRBV7-7	-	TRBJ2-7	CASSPLVGGSYEQYF	TGTGCTAGCAGCCCGTTGGTAGGGGGGTCCTACGAGCAGTACTTC
many	TRBV20-1	-	TRBJ2-1	CSAMVGLSSYNEQFF	TGCAGTGCCATGGTGGGGCTGAGCTCCTACAATGAGCAGTTCTTC
-	TRBV4-3	-	TRBJ1-1	CASSQTYITEAFF	TGCGCCAGCAGCCAAACATACATCACTGAAGCTTTCTTT
-	TRBV24-1	-	TRBJ2-3	CATSDPSVHTQYF	TGTGCTACCAGTGACCCCAGCGTGCATACGCAGTATTTT
-	TRBV20-1	TRBD1	TRBJ1-4	CSVTGTALNEKLFF	TGTAGTGTTACAGGGACAGCCCTGAATGAAAAACTGTTTTTT
-	TRBV11-2	-	TRBJ1-4	CSSSPGQPNEKLFF	TGTTCCAGCAGCCCGGGGCAGCCAAATGAAAAACTGTTTTTT
-	TRBV28	TRBD2	TRBJ2-5	CASWGGVETQYF	TGTGCCAGCTGGGGGGGAGTGGAGACCCAGTACTTC
many	TRBV20-1	-	TRBJ1-1	CSAFKIGQANTEAFF	TGCAGTGCGTTCAAAATTGGACAAGCGAACACTGAAGCTTTCTTT
-	TRBV11-2	-	TRBJ2-5	CASSIGHGRDTQYF	TGTGCCAGCAGCATTGGACATGGGCGAGATACCCAGTACTTC
-	TRBV11-2	-	TRBJ2-3	CANSTYTDTQYF	TGTGCCAACAGCACCTACACAGATACACAGTATTTT
-	TRBV6-5	TRBD1	TRBJ1-1	CASRPTGGVAEAFF	TGTGCCAGCAGACCGACAGGGGGCGTCGCTGAAGCTTTCTTT
-	TRBV7-8	-	TRBJ1-2	CASNLRFKDSGYTF	TGTGCCAGCAACTTAAGATTCAAGGACAGTGGCTACACCTTC
-	TRBV6-2/TRBV6-3	TRBD1	TRBJ1-1	CACRRTGERTEAFF	TGTGCCTGCAGAAGGACAGGGGAGAGGACTGAAGCTTTCTTT
many	TRBV20-1	-	TRBJ1-4	CSARDGSLNEKLFF	TGCAGTGCTAGAGATGGCAGCTTGAATGAAAAACTGTTTTTT
-	TRBV4-1	-	TRBJ2-7	CASSQIPGTSSSYEHYF	TGCGCCAGCAGCCAGATTCCCGGGACATCCTCCTCCTACGAGCATTACTTC